These T cell receptor beta chains were read from a single sample in a study of OX40 agonist ivuxolimab in advanced cancers. Clones were read by immunoSEQ multiplex PCR, and TCRdb kept only the in-frame ones, dropping some. The data show about 79,000 clones, with 92% seen just once and 0.53% held by the top ten. This specimen was CD4+ or CD8+ T cells sorted from blood, taken in a trial of the OX40 agonist ivuxolimab. Receptors originate from an adult with an advanced solid tumor such as melanoma, head and neck, liver or kidney cancer. Each CDR3 is given with its conserved first and last residue. Each record gives: V gene, clone size, J gene, D gene, CDR3 DNA, CDR3 protein. The D gene is left open where the match is weak. Some rows have no size entry. The others give once, few or many, or a class for an expanded clone.

v_gene: TRBV7-9
abundance: -
j_gene: TRBJ1-5
d_gene: -
CDR3nt: TGTGCCAGCAGCCCTCGGGGGGGGCGCGATCAGCCCCAGCATTTT
CDR3aa: CASSPRGGRDQPQHF

v_gene: TRBV5-1
abundance: -
j_gene: TRBJ2-2
d_gene: TRBD2
CDR3nt: TGCGCCAGCAGCTTGGCCAGCGGGATTAGGACCGGGGAGCTGTTTTTT
CDR3aa: CASSLASGIRTGELFF

v_gene: TRBV19
abundance: -
j_gene: TRBJ2-7
d_gene: -
CDR3nt: TGTGCCAGTAGTACCGACTACTCCTACGAGCAGTACTTC
CDR3aa: CASSTDYSYEQYF

v_gene: TRBV7-6
abundance: -
j_gene: TRBJ2-7
d_gene: TRBD1
CDR3nt: TGTGCCAGCAGCCTGGGACAGGACTACGAGCAGTACTTC
CDR3aa: CASSLGQDYEQYF

v_gene: TRBV9
abundance: many
j_gene: TRBJ1-1
d_gene: -
CDR3nt: TGTGCCAGCAGCCGTTTGGGGGACTACAACACTGAAGCTTTCTTT
CDR3aa: CASSRLGDYNTEAFF

v_gene: TRBV9
abundance: -
j_gene: TRBJ1-6
d_gene: TRBD1
CDR3nt: TGTGCCAGCAGCGTAGCGGACAGGGGGAATTCACCCCTCCACTTT
CDR3aa: CASSVADRGNSPLHF

v_gene: TRBV5-1
abundance: -
j_gene: TRBJ2-5
d_gene: -
CDR3nt: TGCGCCAGCAGCTTGGCCGTTCTAGAGCCGGAGACCCAGTACTTC
CDR3aa: CASSLAVLEPETQYF

v_gene: TRBV5-1
abundance: -
j_gene: TRBJ2-7
d_gene: -
CDR3nt: TGCGCCAGCCCAACCACGGGCGCAACGCAACGATGCGAGCAGTACTTC
CDR3aa: CASPTTGATQRCEQYF

v_gene: TRBV2
abundance: -
j_gene: TRBJ1-2
d_gene: -
CDR3nt: TGTGCCAGCAGCCTAATAAGGACGGGGAACACCTTC
CDR3aa: CASSLIRTGNTF

v_gene: TRBV7-3
abundance: -
j_gene: TRBJ2-1
d_gene: -
CDR3nt: TGTGCCAGCAGCTTTTCCGAGGGGGGACATGAGCAGTTCTTC
CDR3aa: CASSFSEGGHEQFF

v_gene: TRBV5-1
abundance: -
j_gene: TRBJ2-2
d_gene: -
CDR3nt: TGCGCCACCACAGGGTCGAACACCGGGGAGCTGTTTTTT
CDR3aa: CATTGSNTGELFF

v_gene: TRBV5-1
abundance: -
j_gene: TRBJ2-3
d_gene: TRBD1
CDR3nt: TGCGCCAGCAGCTCACAGGGGGCTAGGACAGATACGCAGTATTTT
CDR3aa: CASSSQGARTDTQYF

v_gene: TRBV5-6
abundance: -
j_gene: TRBJ1-4
d_gene: -
CDR3nt: TGTGCCAGCAGCCGGACAGTTAATGAAAAACTGTTTTTT
CDR3aa: CASSRTVNEKLFF

v_gene: TRBV12-1
abundance: few
j_gene: TRBJ1-2
d_gene: -
CDR3nt: TGTGCCAGCACTCCGTCCACGGATACATATGGCTACACCTTC
CDR3aa: CASTPSTDTYGYTF

v_gene: TRBV19
abundance: few
j_gene: TRBJ2-5
d_gene: TRBD2
CDR3nt: TGTGCCAGTAGCTCGCGTACTAGCGGGAGGTTAGGAGAGACCCAGTACTTC
CDR3aa: CASSSRTSGRLGETQYF

v_gene: TRBV5-1
abundance: -
j_gene: TRBJ2-2
d_gene: TRBD2
CDR3nt: TGCGCCAGCAGCTCGCAAATAGCGGGGAACACCGGGGAGCTGTTTTTT
CDR3aa: CASSSQIAGNTGELFF

v_gene: TRBV30
abundance: -
j_gene: TRBJ2-5
d_gene: -
CDR3nt: TGTGCCTGGAGTCAAGCGGAGGAGACCCAGTACTTC
CDR3aa: CAWSQAEETQYF

v_gene: TRBV11-2
abundance: -
j_gene: TRBJ2-5
d_gene: -
CDR3nt: TGTGCCAGCAGGGCCCCGGGGCGGAGAGAGACCCAGTACTTC
CDR3aa: CASRAPGRRETQYF

v_gene: TRBV7-6
abundance: -
j_gene: TRBJ2-1
d_gene: -
CDR3nt: TGTGCCAGCAGCTTGTACGGTGAGCAGTTCTTC
CDR3aa: CASSLYGEQFF

v_gene: TRBV9
abundance: -
j_gene: TRBJ2-2
d_gene: TRBD2
CDR3nt: TGTGCCAGCAGCGTAGGGACTAGCAACACCGGGGAGCTGTTTTTT
CDR3aa: CASSVGTSNTGELFF